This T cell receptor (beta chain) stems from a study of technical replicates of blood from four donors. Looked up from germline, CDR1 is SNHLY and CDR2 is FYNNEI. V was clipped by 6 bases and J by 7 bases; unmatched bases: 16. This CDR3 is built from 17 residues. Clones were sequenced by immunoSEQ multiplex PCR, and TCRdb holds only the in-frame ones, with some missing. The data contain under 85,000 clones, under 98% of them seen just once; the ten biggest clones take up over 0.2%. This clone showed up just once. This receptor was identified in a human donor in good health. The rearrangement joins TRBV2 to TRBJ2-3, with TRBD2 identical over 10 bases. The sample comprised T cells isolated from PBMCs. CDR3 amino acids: CASRGNEISGRRNTQYF. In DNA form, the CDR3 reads TGTGCCAGCAGAGGGAATGAGATTAGCGGGAGGAGAAATACGCAGTATTTT. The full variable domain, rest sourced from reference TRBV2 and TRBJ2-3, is EPEVTQTPSHQVTQMGQEVILRCVPISNHLYFYWYRQILGQKVEFLVSFYNNEISEKSEIFDDQFSVERPDGSNFTLKIRSTKLEDSAMYFCASRGNEISGRRNTQYFGPGTRLTVL.